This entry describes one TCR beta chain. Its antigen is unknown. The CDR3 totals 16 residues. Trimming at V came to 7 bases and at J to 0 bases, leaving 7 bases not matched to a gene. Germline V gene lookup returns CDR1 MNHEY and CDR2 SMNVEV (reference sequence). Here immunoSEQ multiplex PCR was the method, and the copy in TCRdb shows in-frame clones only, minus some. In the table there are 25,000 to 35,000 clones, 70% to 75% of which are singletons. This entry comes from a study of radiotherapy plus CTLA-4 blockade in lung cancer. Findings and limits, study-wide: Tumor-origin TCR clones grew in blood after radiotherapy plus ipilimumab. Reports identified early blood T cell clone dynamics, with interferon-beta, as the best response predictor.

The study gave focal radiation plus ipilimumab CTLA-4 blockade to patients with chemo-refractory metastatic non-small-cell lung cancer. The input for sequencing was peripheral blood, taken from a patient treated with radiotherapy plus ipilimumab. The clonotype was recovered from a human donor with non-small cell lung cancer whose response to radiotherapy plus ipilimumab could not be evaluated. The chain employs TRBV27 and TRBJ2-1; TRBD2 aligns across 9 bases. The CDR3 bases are TGTGCCAGCACCGAGTTTAGCGGGAGCTCCTACAATGAGCAGTTCTTC. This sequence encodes CASTEFSGSSYNEQFF.